A selection of T cell receptor beta chains follows, all from one sample in a study of brain T cells in children with intractable seizures. Assay used: immunoSEQ multiplex PCR; TCRdb lists only in-frame clones, some missing. This sample carries under 150,000 clones, 85% to 95% of them seen once, and the ten largest clones take 3.8%. The specimen comprised peripheral blood, sampled at surgery. The receptors shown here come from a boy under three years old with hemimegalencephaly and intractable seizures. Each CDR3 is given with its conserved first and last residue. Fields, in order: V gene, D gene, J gene, clone size, CDR3 protein, CDR3 DNA. D genes are given only for firm matches. Some rows mark clone size as missing; the rest say once, few, many or name a class of expanded clone.

V: TRBV9
D: NA
J: TRBJ2-7
size: NA
CDR3: CASSVAVAAYEQYF
DNA: TGTGCCAGCAGCGTAGCTGTGGCGGCCTACGAGCAGTACTTC

V: TRBV27
D: NA
J: TRBJ2-2
size: NA
CDR3: CASSWGVANTGELFF
DNA: TGTGCCAGCAGTTGGGGGGTAGCGAACACCGGGGAGCTGTTTTTT

V: TRBV6-5
D: NA
J: TRBJ1-2
size: NA
CDR3: CASSYLDRENYGYTF
DNA: TGTGCCAGCAGTTACTTGGACAGAGAAAACTATGGCTACACCTTC

V: TRBV7-6
D: NA
J: TRBJ2-2
size: once
CDR3: CASSLAYWRDGTGELFF
DNA: TGTGCCAGCAGCTTAGCGTACTGGCGGGATGGCACCGGGGAGCTGTTTTTT

V: TRBV12-5
D: TRBD1
J: TRBJ1-1
size: NA
CDR3: CASGWDRATEAFF
DNA: TGTGCTAGTGGTTGGGACAGGGCGACTGAAGCTTTCTTT

V: TRBV4-2
D: NA
J: TRBJ2-7
size: NA
CDR3: CASSQDRASYEQYF
DNA: TGTGCCAGCAGCCAAGACAGAGCGTCCTACGAGCAGTACTTC

V: TRBV20-1
D: NA
J: TRBJ2-1
size: NA
CDR3: CSASNEQFF
DNA: TGCAGTGCTAGTAATGAGCAGTTCTTC

V: TRBV28
D: TRBD2
J: TRBJ2-1
size: NA
CDR3: CATQGLVPNEQFF
DNA: TGTGCCACCCAGGGACTAGTCCCGAATGAGCAGTTCTTC

V: TRBV5-1
D: TRBD1
J: TRBJ1-6
size: NA
CDR3: CASSLYPRDRDGSPLHF
DNA: TGCGCCAGCAGCTTGTACCCCCGGGACAGGGATGGATCACCCCTCCACTTT

V: TRBV7-2
D: NA
J: TRBJ1-2
size: NA
CDR3: CASSPSGAGGYTF
DNA: TGTGCCAGCAGCCCCTCAGGGGCAGGGGGCTACACCTTC

V: TRBV20-1
D: NA
J: TRBJ2-1
size: NA
CDR3: CSASGVERQFF
DNA: TGCAGTGCTAGCGGGGTCGAAAGGCAGTTCTTC

V: TRBV7-9
D: NA
J: TRBJ1-1
size: NA
CDR3: CASSRNTEAFF
DNA: TGTGCCAGCAGCCGGAACACTGAAGCTTTCTTT

V: TRBV6-5
D: NA
J: TRBJ2-7
size: NA
CDR3: CASSPTASPYEQYF
DNA: TGTGCCAGCAGTCCTACAGCCTCCCCCTACGAGCAGTACTTC

V: TRBV11-3
D: TRBD1
J: TRBJ1-5
size: NA
CDR3: CASSFSPRTGGDQPQHF
DNA: TGTGCCAGCAGCTTCTCCCCCCGGACAGGGGGCGATCAGCCCCAGCATTTT

V: TRBV27
D: NA
J: TRBJ2-5
size: NA
CDR3: CASSRTAQETQYF
DNA: TGTGCCAGCAGTCGAACCGCCCAAGAGACCCAGTACTTC

V: TRBV9
D: NA
J: TRBJ1-1
size: NA
CDR3: CASSVVAGVETEAFF
DNA: TGTGCCAGCAGCGTAGTGGCAGGGGTCGAGACTGAAGCTTTCTTT

V: TRBV19
D: TRBD2
J: TRBJ2-1
size: NA
CDR3: CASSIARLATSYNEQFF
DNA: TGTGCCAGTAGTATCGCCCGACTAGCGACCTCCTACAATGAGCAGTTCTTC

V: TRBV18
D: NA
J: TRBJ1-6
size: NA
CDR3: CASSPGYNSPLHF
DNA: TGTGCCAGCTCACCAGGGTATAATTCACCCCTCCACTTT

V: TRBV19
D: NA
J: TRBJ2-1
size: NA
CDR3: CASSPNIGGRSLRMWQFF
DNA: TGTGCCAGTAGTCCTAACATAGGGGGGAGGAGTCTTCGTATGTGGCAGTTCTTC

V: TRBV5-4
D: TRBD1
J: TRBJ2-1
size: NA
CDR3: CASSLPDRGREQFF
DNA: TGTGCCAGCAGCTTGCCCGACAGGGGGCGTGAGCAGTTCTTC

V: TRBV6-2/TRBV6-3
D: TRBD2
J: TRBJ2-3
size: NA
CDR3: CASSGYSRLGLAGPDTQYF
DNA: TGTGCCAGCAGTGGTTATAGCCGGCTCGGACTAGCGGGACCAGATACGCAGTATTTT

V: TRBV27
D: NA
J: TRBJ1-2
size: NA
CDR3: CASAFSGTLFRYGYTF
DNA: TGTGCCAGCGCCTTTTCCGGGACCCTTTTTCGCTATGGCTACACCTTC

V: TRBV4-3
D: NA
J: TRBJ2-3
size: once
CDR3: CASSQDQNSQFTQYF
DNA: TGCGCCAGCAGCCAAGACCAGAACTCCCAGTTTACGCAGTATTTT

V: TRBV19
D: NA
J: TRBJ2-1
size: NA
CDR3: CASSTLADPNEQFF
DNA: TGTGCCAGCAGTACCCTAGCCGACCCCAATGAGCAGTTCTTC

V: TRBV7-2
D: NA
J: TRBJ2-7
size: NA
CDR3: CASSLAGHYEQYF
DNA: TGTGCCAGCAGCTTAGCGGGACACTACGAGCAGTACTTC

V: TRBV25-1
D: NA
J: TRBJ1-2
size: NA
CDR3: CASSEQGLEGYTF
DNA: TGTGCCAGCAGTGAACAGGGCCTGGAGGGCTACACCTTC

V: TRBV28
D: NA
J: TRBJ1-1
size: once
CDR3: CASRAVINTEAFF
DNA: TGTGCCAGCAGGGCAGTCATTAACACTGAAGCTTTCTTT

V: TRBV25-1
D: NA
J: TRBJ1-1
size: NA
CDR3: CASRTQATEAFF
DNA: TGTGCCAGCAGAACACAGGCCACTGAAGCTTTCTTT

V: TRBV7-2
D: NA
J: TRBJ2-3
size: NA
CDR3: CASSFGRSRTDTQYF
DNA: TGTGCCAGCAGCTTTGGCAGATCCCGCACAGATACGCAGTATTTT

V: TRBV9
D: TRBD2
J: TRBJ2-7
size: NA
CDR3: CASSPRTSGRWEQYF
DNA: TGTGCCAGCAGCCCACGGACTAGCGGGAGGTGGGAGCAGTACTTC

V: TRBV27
D: NA
J: TRBJ1-2
size: NA
CDR3: CASSWGGTPNYGYTF
DNA: TGTGCCAGCAGTTGGGGCGGGACACCTAACTATGGCTACACCTTC

V: TRBV5-1
D: NA
J: TRBJ2-7
size: few
CDR3: CASSFYLTYEQYF
DNA: TGCGCCAGCAGCTTTTATCTCACCTACGAGCAGTACTTC

V: TRBV2
D: TRBD1
J: TRBJ1-5
size: NA
CDR3: CASIQGDGNQPQHF
DNA: TGTGCCAGCATACAGGGGGATGGCAATCAGCCCCAGCATTTT

V: TRBV6-4
D: NA
J: TRBJ2-3
size: NA
CDR3: CASSDDGRGTDTQYF
DNA: TGTGCCAGCAGTGATGACGGGAGAGGCACAGATACGCAGTATTTT

V: TRBV2
D: TRBD2
J: TRBJ2-3
size: NA
CDR3: CASRSGRYTDTQYF
DNA: TGTGCCAGCAGGAGCGGGAGGTACACAGATACGCAGTATTTT

V: TRBV5-1
D: TRBD2
J: TRBJ2-5
size: once
CDR3: CASDLTTGGDQETQYF
DNA: TGCGCCAGCGATCTCACAACGGGAGGAGACCAAGAGACCCAGTACTTC

V: TRBV2
D: NA
J: TRBJ2-7
size: NA
CDR3: CASRRGRYEQYF
DNA: TGTGCCAGCAGACGGGGGCGCTACGAGCAGTACTTC

V: TRBV6-6
D: NA
J: TRBJ2-3
size: NA
CDR3: CASMPLWVRGDTQYF
DNA: TGTGCCAGCATGCCGCTGTGGGTGAGAGGAGATACGCAGTATTTT

V: TRBV10-3
D: NA
J: TRBJ2-2
size: NA
CDR3: CAIRDTLNTGELFF
DNA: TGTGCCATCCGGGACACCCTGAACACCGGGGAGCTGTTTTTT

V: TRBV18
D: NA
J: TRBJ2-7
size: NA
CDR3: CASSRNEQYF
DNA: TGTGCCAGCTCACGAAACGAGCAGTACTTC

V: TRBV5-6
D: TRBD1
J: TRBJ2-7
size: once
CDR3: CASSWGQGRYEQYF
DNA: TGTGCCAGCAGCTGGGGACAGGGGAGATACGAGCAGTACTTC

V: TRBV6-5
D: NA
J: TRBJ1-5
size: NA
CDR3: CASSYSGSNQPQHF
DNA: TGTGCCAGCAGTTACTCGGGCAGCAATCAGCCCCAGCATTTT

V: TRBV7-2
D: TRBD1
J: TRBJ2-5
size: NA
CDR3: CASSYLLQGVMETQYF
DNA: TGTGCCAGCAGCTACCTCCTACAGGGGGTGATGGAGACCCAGTACTTC

V: TRBV28
D: NA
J: TRBJ1-2
size: NA
CDR3: CASSFRVPLYGYTF
DNA: TGTGCCAGCAGTTTTAGGGTCCCCCTCTATGGCTACACCTTC

V: TRBV15
D: TRBD2
J: TRBJ2-1
size: NA
CDR3: CATSRDVGTSGNEQFF
DNA: TGTGCCACCAGCAGAGATGTGGGGACTAGCGGCAATGAGCAGTTCTTC

V: TRBV28
D: TRBD1
J: TRBJ2-1
size: NA
CDR3: CASGTQGRPYNEQFF
DNA: TGTGCCAGCGGTACACAGGGGCGTCCTTACAATGAGCAGTTCTTC

V: TRBV2
D: TRBD1
J: TRBJ1-3
size: NA
CDR3: CASSPGQGNTIYF
DNA: TGTGCCAGCAGTCCGGGACAGGGAAACACCATATATTTT

V: TRBV28
D: TRBD1
J: TRBJ1-1
size: NA
CDR3: CASSLRTGGNTEAFF
DNA: TGTGCCAGCAGTCTCCGGACAGGGGGGAACACTGAAGCTTTCTTT

V: TRBV6-1
D: NA
J: TRBJ2-1
size: NA
CDR3: CASSEHPGVNEQFF
DNA: TGTGCCAGCAGTGAACACCCGGGAGTCAATGAGCAGTTCTTC

V: TRBV18
D: TRBD2
J: TRBJ2-1
size: NA
CDR3: CASSPDPVLAGNEQFF
DNA: TGTGCCAGCTCACCGGATCCTGTGCTAGCGGGGAATGAGCAGTTCTTC

V: TRBV4-1
D: NA
J: TRBJ1-4
size: once
CDR3: CASSQDPGEKLFF
DNA: TGCGCCAGCAGCCAAGATCCAGGGGAAAAACTGTTTTTT

V: TRBV28
D: NA
J: TRBJ2-2
size: NA
CDR3: CASNPSPFVGTGELFF
DNA: TGTGCCAGCAATCCCTCGCCTTTCGTGGGGACCGGGGAGCTGTTTTTT

V: TRBV7-9
D: NA
J: TRBJ1-4
size: once
CDR3: CASSPRSTVRALFF
DNA: TGTGCCAGCAGCCCTAGGTCGACGGTCCGGGCTCTGTTTTTT

V: TRBV19
D: NA
J: TRBJ1-1
size: NA
CDR3: CASSIERGNVMNTEAFF
DNA: TGTGCCAGTAGTATAGAGAGGGGAAACGTAATGAACACTGAAGCTTTCTTT

V: TRBV29-1
D: TRBD1
J: TRBJ1-1
size: NA
CDR3: CSARTGEAFF
DNA: TGCAGCGCAAGGACAGGTGAAGCTTTCTTT

V: TRBV28
D: NA
J: TRBJ2-4
size: NA
CDR3: CASSFPASLAKNIQYF
DNA: TGTGCCAGCAGTTTTCCCGCCAGTCTAGCCAAAAACATTCAGTACTTC

V: TRBV7-9
D: NA
J: TRBJ2-1
size: NA
CDR3: CASSLVTGIGLYEQFF
DNA: TGTGCCAGCAGCTTAGTAACGGGTATTGGTTTGTATGAGCAGTTCTTC